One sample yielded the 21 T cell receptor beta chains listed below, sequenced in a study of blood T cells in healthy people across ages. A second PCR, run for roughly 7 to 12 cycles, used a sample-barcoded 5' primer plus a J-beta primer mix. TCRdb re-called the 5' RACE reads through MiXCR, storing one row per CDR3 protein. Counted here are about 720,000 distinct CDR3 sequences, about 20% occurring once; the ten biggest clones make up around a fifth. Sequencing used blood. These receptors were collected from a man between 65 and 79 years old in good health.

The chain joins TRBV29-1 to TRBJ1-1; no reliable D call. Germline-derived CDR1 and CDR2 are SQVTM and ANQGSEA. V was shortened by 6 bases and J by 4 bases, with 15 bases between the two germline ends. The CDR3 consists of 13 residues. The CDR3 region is CSVGPGHGTEAFF. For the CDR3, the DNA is TGCAGCGTGGGCCCCGGGCACGGCACTGAAGCTTTCTTT.

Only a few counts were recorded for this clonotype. CDR3 loop: CASSLRGDTSQPQHF. As DNA, the CDR3 is TGCGCCAGCAGCTTGAGAGGGGACACCTCCCAGCCCCAGCATTTT. The chain carries TRBV5-1 and TRBJ1-5; TRBD1 might be the D (6 bases). The germline V and J ends were trimmed by 1 base and 7 bases, with 15 bases remaining between them. CDR3 length equals 15 residues. Germline V gene data show CDR1 as SGHRS and CDR2 as YFSETQ.

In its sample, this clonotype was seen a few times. The CDR3 loop reads CASRPFDDRGFYEQYF. The CDR3 DNA is TGTGCCAGCAGACCCTTCGATGACAGGGGCTTCTACGAGCAGTACTTC. The genes are TRBV28 and TRBJ2-7, with 8 bases fitting TRBD1. The V segment lost 6 bases and the J segment 3 bases; nucleotides outside the gene matches: 13. CDR3 length: 16 amino acids. Germline lookup yields CDR1 MDHEN and CDR2 SYDVKM. Looking up the rest from reference TRBV28 and TRBJ2-7 gives the full variable domain: DVKVTQSSRYLVKRTGEKVFLECVQDMDHENMFWYRQDPGLGLRLIYFSYDVKMKEKGDIPEGYSVSREKKERFSLILESASTNQTSMYLCASRPFDDRGFYEQYFGPGTRLTVT.

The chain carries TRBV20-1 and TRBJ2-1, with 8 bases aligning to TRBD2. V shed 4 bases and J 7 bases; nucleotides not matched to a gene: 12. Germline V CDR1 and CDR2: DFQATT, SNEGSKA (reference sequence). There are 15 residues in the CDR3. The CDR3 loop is CSAMYRERGINEQFF. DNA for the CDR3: TGCAGTGCTATGTATAGAGAGCGGGGGATAAATGAGCAGTTCTTC.

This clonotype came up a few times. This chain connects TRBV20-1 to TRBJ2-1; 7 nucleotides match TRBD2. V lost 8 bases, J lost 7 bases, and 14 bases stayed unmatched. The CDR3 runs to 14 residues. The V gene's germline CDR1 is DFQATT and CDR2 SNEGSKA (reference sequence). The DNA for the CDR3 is TGCAGTTCCGTCCGGGGAGGGAGAAGGAATGAGCAGTTCTTC. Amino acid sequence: CSSVRGGRRNEQFF.

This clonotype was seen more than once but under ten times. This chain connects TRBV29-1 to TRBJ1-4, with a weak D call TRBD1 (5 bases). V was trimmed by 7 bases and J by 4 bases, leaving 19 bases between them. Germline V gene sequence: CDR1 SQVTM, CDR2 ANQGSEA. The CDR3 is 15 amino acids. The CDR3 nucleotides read TGCAGCGCCCGGACATCCCTGACGGGTAATGAAAAACTGTTTTTT. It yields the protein CSARTSLTGNEKLFF.

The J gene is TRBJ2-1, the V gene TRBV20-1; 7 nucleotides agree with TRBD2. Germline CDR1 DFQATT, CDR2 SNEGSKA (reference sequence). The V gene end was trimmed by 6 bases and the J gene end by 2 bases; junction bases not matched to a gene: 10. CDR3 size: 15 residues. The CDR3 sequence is CSATSPGGPYNEQFF. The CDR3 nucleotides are TGCAGTGCAACGTCGCCGGGAGGCCCCTACAATGAGCAGTTCTTC.

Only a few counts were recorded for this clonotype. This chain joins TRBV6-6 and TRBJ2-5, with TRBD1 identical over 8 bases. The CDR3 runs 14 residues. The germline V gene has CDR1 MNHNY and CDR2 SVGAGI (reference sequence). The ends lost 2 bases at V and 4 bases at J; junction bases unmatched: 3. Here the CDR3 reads CASSYQGARETQYF. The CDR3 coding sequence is TGTGCCAGCAGTTACCAGGGGGCCAGAGAGACCCAGTACTTC.

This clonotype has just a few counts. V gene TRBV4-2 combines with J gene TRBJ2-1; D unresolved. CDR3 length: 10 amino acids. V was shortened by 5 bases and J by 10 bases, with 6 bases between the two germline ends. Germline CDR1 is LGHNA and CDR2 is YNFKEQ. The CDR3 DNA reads TGTGCCAGCAGCTCCACAGAGCAGTTCTTC. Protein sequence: CASSSTEQFF.

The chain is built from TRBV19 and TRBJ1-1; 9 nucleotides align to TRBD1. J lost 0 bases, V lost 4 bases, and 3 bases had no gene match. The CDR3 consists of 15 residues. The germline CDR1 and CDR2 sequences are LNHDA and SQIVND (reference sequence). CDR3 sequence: CASSNRGRLNTEAFF. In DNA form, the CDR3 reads TGTGCCAGTAGTAACAGGGGGCGCCTGAACACTGAAGCTTTCTTT.

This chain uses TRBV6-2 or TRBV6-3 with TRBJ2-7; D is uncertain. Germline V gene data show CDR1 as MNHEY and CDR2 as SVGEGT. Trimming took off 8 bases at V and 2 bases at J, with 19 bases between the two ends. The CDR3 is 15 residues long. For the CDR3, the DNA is TGTGCCAGCCGCCCCAAAGAGACATCAACCTACGAGCAGTACGTC. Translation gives CASRPKETSTYEQYV.

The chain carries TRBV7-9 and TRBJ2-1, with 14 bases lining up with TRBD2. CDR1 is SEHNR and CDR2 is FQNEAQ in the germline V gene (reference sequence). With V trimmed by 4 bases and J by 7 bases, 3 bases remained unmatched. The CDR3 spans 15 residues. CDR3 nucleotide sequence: TGTGCCAGCAGCTGGACTAGCGGGAGGAGGAATGAGCAGTTCTTC. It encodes CASSWTSGRRNEQFF.

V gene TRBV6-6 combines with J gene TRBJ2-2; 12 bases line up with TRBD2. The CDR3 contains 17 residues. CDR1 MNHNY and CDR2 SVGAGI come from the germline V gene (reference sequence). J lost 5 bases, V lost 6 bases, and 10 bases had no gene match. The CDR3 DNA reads TGTGCCAGCAGCGCCCTAGCGGGAGGGCGAAATACCGGGGAGCTGTTTTTT. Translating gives CASSALAGGRNTGELFF.

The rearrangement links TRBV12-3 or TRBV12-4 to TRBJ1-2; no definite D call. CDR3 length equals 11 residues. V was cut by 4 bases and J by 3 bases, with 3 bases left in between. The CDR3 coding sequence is TGTGCCAGCAGTTATTACTATGGCTACACCTTC. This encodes CASSYYYGYTF.

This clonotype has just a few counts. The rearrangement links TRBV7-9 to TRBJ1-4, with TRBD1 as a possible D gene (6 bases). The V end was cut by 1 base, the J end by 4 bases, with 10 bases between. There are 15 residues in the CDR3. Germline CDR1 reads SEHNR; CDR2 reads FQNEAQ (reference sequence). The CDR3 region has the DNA TGTGCCAGCAGCTTAGAAACAGGGAGTAATGAAAAACTGTTTTTT. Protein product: CASSLETGSNEKLFF.

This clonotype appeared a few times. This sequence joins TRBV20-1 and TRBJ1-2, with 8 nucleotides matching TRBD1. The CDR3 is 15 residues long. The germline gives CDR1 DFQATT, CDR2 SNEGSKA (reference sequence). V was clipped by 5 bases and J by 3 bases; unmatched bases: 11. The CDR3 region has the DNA TGCAGTGCTGGATCTACAGACAGGGGTTACTATGGCTACACCTTC. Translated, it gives CSAGSTDRGYYGYTF.

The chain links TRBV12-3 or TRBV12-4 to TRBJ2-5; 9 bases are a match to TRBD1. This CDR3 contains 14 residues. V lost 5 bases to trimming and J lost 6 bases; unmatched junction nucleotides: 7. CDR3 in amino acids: CASSPRDRVKTQYF. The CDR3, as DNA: TGTGCCAGCAGTCCCAGGGACAGGGTGAAGACCCAGTACTTC.

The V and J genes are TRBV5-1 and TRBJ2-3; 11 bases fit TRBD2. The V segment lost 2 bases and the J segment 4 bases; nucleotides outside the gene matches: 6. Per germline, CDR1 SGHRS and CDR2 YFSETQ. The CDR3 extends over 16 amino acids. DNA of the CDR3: TGCGCCAGCAGCTTCCTACTAGCGGGAGACCCAGATACGCAGTATTTT. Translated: CASSFLLAGDPDTQYF.

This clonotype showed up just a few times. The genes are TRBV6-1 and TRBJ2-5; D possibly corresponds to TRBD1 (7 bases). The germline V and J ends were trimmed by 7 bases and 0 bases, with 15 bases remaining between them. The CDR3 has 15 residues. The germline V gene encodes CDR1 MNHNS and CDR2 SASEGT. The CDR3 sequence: CASTGDSLYQETQYF. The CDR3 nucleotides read TGTGCCAGCACGGGGGACAGCCTTTACCAAGAGACCCAGTACTTC.

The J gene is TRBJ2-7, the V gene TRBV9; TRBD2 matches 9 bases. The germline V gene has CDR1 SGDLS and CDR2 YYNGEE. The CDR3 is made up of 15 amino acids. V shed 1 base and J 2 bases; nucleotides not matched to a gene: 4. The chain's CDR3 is CASSVLGTSPYEQYF. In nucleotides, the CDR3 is TGTGCCAGCAGCGTACTGGGGACTAGCCCCTACGAGCAGTACTTC.

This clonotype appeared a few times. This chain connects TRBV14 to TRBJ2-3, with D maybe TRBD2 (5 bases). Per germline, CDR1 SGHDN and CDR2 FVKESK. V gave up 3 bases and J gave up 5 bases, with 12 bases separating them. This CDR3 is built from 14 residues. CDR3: CASSHPTEGDTQYF. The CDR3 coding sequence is TGTGCCAGCAGCCACCCCACCGAGGGAGATACGCAGTATTTT.